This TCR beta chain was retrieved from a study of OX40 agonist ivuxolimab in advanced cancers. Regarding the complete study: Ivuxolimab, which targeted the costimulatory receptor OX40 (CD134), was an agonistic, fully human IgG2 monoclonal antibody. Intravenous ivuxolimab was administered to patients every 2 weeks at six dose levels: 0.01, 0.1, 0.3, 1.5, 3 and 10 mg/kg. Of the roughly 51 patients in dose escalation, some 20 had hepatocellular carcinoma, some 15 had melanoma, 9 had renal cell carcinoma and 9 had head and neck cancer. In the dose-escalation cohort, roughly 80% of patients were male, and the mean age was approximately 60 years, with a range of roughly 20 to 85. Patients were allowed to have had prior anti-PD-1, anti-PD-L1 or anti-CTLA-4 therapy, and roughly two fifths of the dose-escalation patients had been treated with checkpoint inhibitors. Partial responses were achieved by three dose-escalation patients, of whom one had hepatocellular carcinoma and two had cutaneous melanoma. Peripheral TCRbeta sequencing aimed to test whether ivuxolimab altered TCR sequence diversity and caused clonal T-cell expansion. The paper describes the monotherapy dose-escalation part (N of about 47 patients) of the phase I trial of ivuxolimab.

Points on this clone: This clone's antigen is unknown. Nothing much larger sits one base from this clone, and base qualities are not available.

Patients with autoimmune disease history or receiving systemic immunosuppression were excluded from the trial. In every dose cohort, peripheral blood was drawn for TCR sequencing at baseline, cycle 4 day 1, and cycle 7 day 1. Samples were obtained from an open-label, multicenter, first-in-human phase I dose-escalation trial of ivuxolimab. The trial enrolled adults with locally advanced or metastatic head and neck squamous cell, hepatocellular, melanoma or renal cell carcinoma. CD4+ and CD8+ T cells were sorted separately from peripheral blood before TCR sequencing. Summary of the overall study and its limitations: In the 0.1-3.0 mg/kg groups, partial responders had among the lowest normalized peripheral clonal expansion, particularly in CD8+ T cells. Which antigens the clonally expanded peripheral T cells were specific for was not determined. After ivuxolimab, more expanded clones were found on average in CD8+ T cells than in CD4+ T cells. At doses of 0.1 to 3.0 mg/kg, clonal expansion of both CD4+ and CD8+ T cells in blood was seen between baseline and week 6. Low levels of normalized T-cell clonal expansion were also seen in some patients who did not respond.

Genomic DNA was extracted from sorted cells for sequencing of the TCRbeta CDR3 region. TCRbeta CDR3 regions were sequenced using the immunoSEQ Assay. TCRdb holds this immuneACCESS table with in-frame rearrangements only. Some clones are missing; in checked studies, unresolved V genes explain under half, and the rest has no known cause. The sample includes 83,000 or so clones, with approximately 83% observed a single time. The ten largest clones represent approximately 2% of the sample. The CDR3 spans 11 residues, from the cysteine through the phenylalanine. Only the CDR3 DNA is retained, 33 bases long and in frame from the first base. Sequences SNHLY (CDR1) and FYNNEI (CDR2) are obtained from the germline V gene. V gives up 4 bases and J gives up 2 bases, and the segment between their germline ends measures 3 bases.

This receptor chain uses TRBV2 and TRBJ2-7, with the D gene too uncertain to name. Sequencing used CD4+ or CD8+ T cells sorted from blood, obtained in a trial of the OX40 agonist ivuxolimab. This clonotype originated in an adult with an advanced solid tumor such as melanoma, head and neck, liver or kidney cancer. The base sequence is TGTGCCAGCAGTGGGGCCTACGAGCAGTACTTC. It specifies CASSGAYEQYF.